Listed below are T cell receptor beta chains from one sample, sequenced in a study of Ad26.COV2.S vaccination and SARS-CoV-2 variants. Clones were read by immunoSEQ multiplex PCR, and TCRdb kept only the in-frame ones, dropping some. The profile shows 360,000 or so clones, about nine tenths of them singletons. Here the sequenced sample was peripheral blood, taken in a trial of Ad26.COV2.S vaccine versus placebo. Every receptor here comes from a person between 18 and 65 years old who received the Ad26.COV2.S COVID-19 vaccine or a placebo. The CDR3 runs from the conserved cysteine through the conserved F or W. D genes are given only for firm matches. Expanded clones are given a class, and other clones once, few, many or no size at all.

V gene,D gene,clone size,J gene,CDR3 DNA,CDR3 protein
TRBV29-1,NA,NA,TRBJ1-1,TGCAGCGTTACATACACTGAAGCTTTCTTT,CSVTYTEAFF
TRBV30,TRBD2,NA,TRBJ2-5,TGTGCCTGGAGTCGGGGCGGGGGGGCCTGGCGGCAAGAGACCCAGTACTTC,CAWSRGGGAWRQETQYF
TRBV7-9,NA,NA,TRBJ1-4,TGTGCCAGCAGCCGAGGGGGAGACGGCGAAAAACTGTTTTTT,CASSRGGDGEKLFF
TRBV30,NA,NA,TRBJ2-2,TGTGCCTCGCCGGCCGGGGCTAACACCGGGGAGCTGTTTTTT,CASPAGANTGELFF
TRBV6-1,TRBD1,NA,TRBJ1-5,TGTGCCAGCAGTGAACAGGGGGAATCATTGCCCCAGCATTTT,CASSEQGESLPQHF
TRBV5-5,NA,few,TRBJ2-3,TGTGCCAGCAGGCCGGCGGCAGGGAGGCCAGATACGCAGTATTTT,CASRPAAGRPDTQYF
TRBV5-6,NA,NA,TRBJ2-5,TGTGCCAGCAGCTCCTCCAGGGGGGGAGAGACCCAGTACTTC,CASSSSRGGETQYF
TRBV7-8,NA,NA,TRBJ2-1,TGTGCCAGCAGCTCCCCGGGGCCCACGGGCAATGAGCAGTTCTTC,CASSSPGPTGNEQFF
TRBV30,NA,once,TRBJ1-5,TGTGCCTGGAGTTCGGGGATGGGGGGCAATCAGCCCCAGCATTTT,CAWSSGMGGNQPQHF
TRBV27,NA,NA,TRBJ1-1,TGTGCCAGCAGGCCCTGGGTCAACACTGAAGCTTTCTTT,CASRPWVNTEAFF
TRBV11-2,NA,few,TRBJ1-6,TGTGCCAGCAGTCAGGCCTTGATGAGTTCACCCCTCCACTTT,CASSQALMSSPLHF
TRBV30,NA,NA,TRBJ1-3,TGTGCCTGGAGCCTGGGGCAGAGCTCTGGAAACACCATATATTTT,CAWSLGQSSGNTIYF
TRBV5-1,TRBD2,NA,TRBJ2-2,TGCGCCAGCAGCTTGCGGGGGGCGAACACCGGGGAGCTGTTTTTT,CASSLRGANTGELFF
TRBV15,NA,NA,TRBJ2-7,TGTGCCACCAGCAGAGATCCGAACTCGGCCTACGAGCAGTACTTC,CATSRDPNSAYEQYF
TRBV12-3/TRBV12-4,NA,few,TRBJ1-2,TGTGCCAGCAGTTTGATGGGGCAATATGGCTACACCTTC,CASSLMGQYGYTF
TRBV7-7,TRBD1,NA,TRBJ2-7,TGTGCTAGCAGCTTAGCCCAGGGGGCTTCCTACGAGCAGTACTTC,CASSLAQGASYEQYF
TRBV7-9,TRBD1,few,TRBJ1-2,TGTGCCAGCAGCAAAGGACAGGACACACGGATCCGACTAACCTTC,CASSKGQDTRIRLTF
TRBV6-5,TRBD1,NA,TRBJ1-1,TGTGCCAGCAGTCCACGGACAGGGGGCAACACTGAAGCTTTCTTT,CASSPRTGGNTEAFF
TRBV7-3,NA,NA,TRBJ2-3,TGTGCCAGCAGCTTAAGTCCGGGAACAGTAGGGCCAGATACGCAGTATTTT,CASSLSPGTVGPDTQYF
TRBV11-1,NA,NA,TRBJ2-3,TGTGCCAGCAGCTACCCTTCGGCGGCCACAGATACGCAGTATTTT,CASSYPSAATDTQYF
TRBV27,NA,NA,TRBJ1-5,TGTGCCAGCCGAAGGGCAGCTTCCAATCAGCCCCAGCATTTT,CASRRAASNQPQHF
TRBV7-2,TRBD1,NA,TRBJ2-7,TGTGCCAGCAGCTTAGCCGGACAGGGATGGCCCTACGAGCAGTACTTC,CASSLAGQGWPYEQYF
TRBV10-3,NA,NA,TRBJ2-5,TGTGCCATCAGTGCTCTGGGGGCGATGAGAGAGACCCAGTACTTC,CAISALGAMRETQYF
TRBV6-2/TRBV6-3,NA,NA,TRBJ1-5,TGTGCCAGCAGTTGGACAGAGGGTCAGCCCCAGCATTTT,CASSWTEGQPQHF
TRBV12-3/TRBV12-4,NA,NA,TRBJ2-7,TGTGCCAGCAGTCGGACCCTTGGGGAGCAGTACTTC,CASSRTLGEQYF
TRBV5-6,TRBD1,once,TRBJ1-2,TGTGCCAGCAACCAGGGGGCTGGGTGGAGCTACACCTTC,CASNQGAGWSYTF
TRBV9,NA,NA,TRBJ2-1,TGTGCCAGCAGCGCATCGTCGGCAATGAAACAGTTCTTC,CASSASSAMKQFF
TRBV28,TRBD2,NA,TRBJ2-5,TGTGCCAGCAGTTTCCAGGGTTCGGGGGGTTACCAAGAGACCCAGTACTTC,CASSFQGSGGYQETQYF
TRBV6-2/TRBV6-3,NA,NA,TRBJ1-1,TGTGCCAGCAGTTACGTGACGGGCACTGAAGCTTTCTTT,CASSYVTGTEAFF
TRBV9,NA,NA,TRBJ1-4,TGTGCCAGCAGCCCCAACCCAGGCTTAAATGAAAAACTGTTTTTT,CASSPNPGLNEKLFF
TRBV19,NA,NA,TRBJ2-4,TGTGCCAGTAGTACCTCTTTGGGGAACATTCAGTACTTC,CASSTSLGNIQYF
TRBV2,TRBD1,NA,TRBJ2-7,TGTGCCAGCACCCACGGGACAGGGTCCTACGAGCAGTACTTC,CASTHGTGSYEQYF
TRBV5-1,NA,few,TRBJ1-3,TGCGCCAGCAGCTTGGCCGGTCGAGGAAACACCATATATTTT,CASSLAGRGNTIYF
TRBV6-5,TRBD1,NA,TRBJ2-2,TGTGCCAGCAGTTACCGCAGGGGGCGAGCGGGGGAGCTGTTTTTT,CASSYRRGRAGELFF
TRBV5-4,TRBD1,NA,TRBJ1-1,TGTGCCAGCCGCGGACAGGAGGGGGCTGAAGCTTTCTTT,CASRGQEGAEAFF
TRBV7-8,TRBD1,NA,TRBJ1-5,TGTGCCAGCAGTTTACAGGGGGATCAGCCCCAGCATTTT,CASSLQGDQPQHF